Below are 31 T cell receptor beta chains sequenced from a single sample in a study of OX40 agonist ivuxolimab in advanced cancers. Clones were read by immunoSEQ multiplex PCR, and TCRdb kept only the in-frame ones, dropping some. This sample has more than 9,000 clones; roughly 70% occur once, and the top ten carry around 36%. The sequences come from CD4+ or CD8+ T cells sorted from blood, collected in a trial of the OX40 agonist ivuxolimab. The source is an adult with an advanced solid tumor such as melanoma, head and neck, liver or kidney cancer.

The chain employs TRBV7-7 and TRBJ2-7; D is undetermined. The length of the CDR3 is 13 residues. CDR1 and CDR2 from the germline V gene are SSHAT and FNYEAQ (reference sequence). Trimming removed 5 bases from V and 3 bases from J, with 11 bases in between. CDR3 nucleotide sequence: TGTGCCAGCAGCCCCGGACCGAACTACGAGCAGTACTTC. Encoded protein: CASSPGPNYEQYF.

This clone turned up a few times. The chain recombines TRBV5-5 with TRBJ2-1; 8 nucleotides match TRBD2. From germline, CDR1 is SGHKS and CDR2 YYEKEE (reference sequence). The CDR3 is 15 amino acids. J was trimmed by 6 bases and V by 1 base; bases with no gene match: 6. CDR3 protein: CASSLRPGGLNEQFF. CDR3 bases: TGTGCCAGCAGCTTGCGTCCGGGAGGGCTCAATGAGCAGTTCTTC.

The rearrangement joins TRBV7-8 to TRBJ2-2, with TRBD2 matching over 12 bases. Germline V gene lookup returns CDR1 SGHVS and CDR2 FQNEAQ. The CDR3 has 16 amino acids. Trimming removed 6 bases from V and 4 bases from J; junction bases left unmatched: 6. DNA for the CDR3: TGTGCCAGCAGTTTACTAGCGGGAGGAGTCACCGGGGAGCTGTTTTTT. It yields the protein CASSLLAGGVTGELFF. The full variable domain, with the rest looked up from reference TRBV7-8 and TRBJ2-2, is GAGVSQSPRYKVAKRGQDVALRCDPISGHVSLFWYQQALGQGPEFLTYFQNEAQLDKSGLPSDRFFAERPEGSVSTLKIQRTQQEDSAVYLCASSLLAGGVTGELFFGEGSRLTVL.

The chain links TRBV5-6 to TRBJ2-7; the D is unclear. Trimming removed 0 bases from V and 6 bases from J, with 7 bases in between. Germline V gives CDR1 SGHDT, CDR2 YYEEEE. This CDR3 region has 12 residues. Written as DNA, the CDR3 is TGTGCCAGCAGCTTGGGGTACAGCGAGCAGTACTTC. Its translation: CASSLGYSEQYF. Full variable domain (remainder filled in from reference TRBV5-6 and TRBJ2-7): DAGVTQSPTHLIKTRGQQVTLRCSPKSGHDTVSWYQQALGQGPQFIFQYYEEEERQRGNFPDRFSGHQFPNYSSELNVNALLLGDSALYLCASSLGYSEQYFGPGTRLTVT.

The V and J genes are TRBV7-9 and TRBJ2-1; D may be TRBD1 or TRBD2 (5 bases each). Germline V gene data show CDR1 as SEHNR and CDR2 as FQNEAQ (reference sequence). Trimming removed 5 bases at V and 8 bases at J, with 13 bases between. The CDR3 covers 13 residues. As DNA, the CDR3 is TGTGCCAGCAGCCGGGACCCCAAGGATGAGCAGTTCTTC. It specifies CASSRDPKDEQFF.

The chain combines TRBV25-1 with TRBJ1-4; perhaps TRBD1 as D (6 bases). The CDR3 has 16 residues. The germline V gene encodes CDR1 MGHDK and CDR2 SYGVNS. The germline V and J ends were trimmed by 0 bases and 8 bases, with 16 bases remaining between them. The CDR3 reads CASSEYDRDMEEKLFF. The CDR3, as DNA: TGTGCCAGCAGTGAATATGATAGGGACATGGAAGAAAAACTGTTTTTT. The whole variable domain, remainder taken from reference TRBV25-1 and TRBJ1-4, is EADIYQTPRYLVIGTGKKITLECSQTMGHDKMYWYQQDPGMELHLIHYSYGVNSTEKGDLSSESTVSRIRTEHFPLTLESARPSHTSQYLCASSEYDRDMEEKLFFGSGTQLSVL.

The rearrangement joins TRBV29-1 to TRBJ2-3, with TRBD2 matching 8 bases. The germline V gene encodes CDR1 SQVTM and CDR2 ANQGSEA. V trimming: 1 base; J trimming: 5 bases; junction bases outside the gene matches: 17. The CDR3 is made up of 18 amino acids. The CDR3 region has the DNA TGCAGCGTTGAAGTGCGGGCGAGCGGGAGAGTTTGGGTAGATACGCAGTATTTT. Protein sequence: CSVEVRASGRVWVDTQYF.

The chain employs TRBV9 and TRBJ1-4, with a weak D call TRBD1 (5 bases). Looked up from germline, CDR1 is SGDLS and CDR2 is YYNGEE. V lost 0 bases, J lost 5 bases, and 11 bases lay in between. The CDR3 loop spans 15 amino acids. In DNA, the CDR3 is TGTGCCAGCAGCGTAGATGGCAGGGTAAATGAAAAACTGTTTTTT. Its protein product is CASSVDGRVNEKLFF.

The chain has TRBV28 and TRBJ1-5, with D possibly TRBD1 on 5 matching bases. The V end was cut by 5 bases, the J end by 1 base, with 15 bases between. The CDR3 covers 16 residues. Germline assignment: CDR1 MDHEN and CDR2 SYDVKM. CDR3 residues: CASSPIGGTSNQPQHF. For the CDR3, the DNA is TGTGCCAGCAGTCCTATTGGGGGGACGAGCAATCAGCCCCAGCATTTT.

This clone was counted a few times. The chain joins TRBV6-5 to TRBJ2-7, with 14 bases identical to TRBD2. Germline V lookup: CDR1 MNHEY, CDR2 SVGAGI. The V gene end was trimmed by 10 bases and the J gene end by 6 bases; junction bases not matched to a gene: 8. The CDR3 has 14 amino acids. The CDR3: CAIGGTSGSSEQYF. The CDR3 DNA sequence: TGTGCCATCGGAGGGACTAGCGGGAGCAGCGAGCAGTACTTC.

The V call is TRBV9, the J call TRBJ2-1; 8 positions agree with TRBD2. This CDR3 region has 17 residues. CDR1 is SGDLS and CDR2 is YYNGEE in the germline V gene. The J segment lost 2 bases and the V segment lost 4 bases, leaving 11 bases of the junction unmatched. Here the CDR3 reads CASSPKTSGGPYNEQFF. CDR3 in DNA: TGTGCCAGCAGCCCTAAAACTAGCGGAGGACCCTACAATGAGCAGTTCTTC.

The rearrangement uses TRBV7-2 and TRBJ2-3; D is unclear. The CDR3 length is 15 residues. V lost 1 base and J lost 2, with 10 bases in between. Germline V gives CDR1 SGHTA, CDR2 FQGNSA. In nucleotides, the CDR3 is TGTGCCAGCAGCTTAGTTGAGATTGTCACAGATACGCAGTATTTT. Translating it yields CASSLVEIVTDTQYF.

This chain links TRBV4-1 with TRBJ2-1, with 7 nucleotides matching TRBD1. Germline V lookup: CDR1 MGHRA, CDR2 YSYEKL. The CDR3 runs to 16 residues. The ends lost 3 bases at V and 7 bases at J; junction bases unmatched: 12. Written as DNA, the CDR3 is TGCGCCAGCAGCCATCTAGGGGGCCAGATGAGGAATGAGCAGTTCTTC. Protein product: CASSHLGGQMRNEQFF.

V usage is TRBV13 and J usage is TRBJ1-2, with TRBD1 matching over 9 bases. CDR3 length: 15 amino acids. V shed 5 bases and J 2 bases; nucleotides not matched to a gene: 6. Germline lookup yields CDR1 PRHDT and CDR2 FYEKMQ (reference sequence). This CDR3 reads CASSVSGTGNYGYTF. For the CDR3, the DNA is TGTGCCAGCAGCGTATCCGGGACAGGGAACTATGGCTACACCTTC.

There are a few counts of this clone. The gene calls are TRBV4-1 and TRBJ1-6, with 7 positions matching TRBD1. This CDR3 is 17 amino acids long. J lost 3 bases, V lost 0 bases, and 5 bases had no gene match. Looked up from germline, CDR1 is MGHRA and CDR2 is YSYEKL. CDR3 protein: CASSQDSGTVYNSPLHF. The CDR3 region has the DNA TGCGCCAGCAGCCAAGATTCGGGGACAGTCTATAATTCACCCCTCCACTTT.

The chain combines TRBV27 with TRBJ1-1; a weak D match, TRBD1 (5 bases). Germline V lookup: CDR1 MNHEY, CDR2 SMNVEV (reference sequence). The germline V and J ends were trimmed by 5 bases and 1 base, with 11 bases remaining between them. The CDR3 is made up of 14 amino acids. For the CDR3, the DNA is TGTGCCAGCAGTCGATGGGGGGGGAACACTGAAGCTTTCTTT. This translates into CASSRWGGNTEAFF.

The chain links TRBV30 to TRBJ2-2; possibly TRBD1 for D (6 bases). Germline CDR1 GTSNPN, CDR2 SVGIG (reference sequence). The CDR3 runs to 16 residues. Trimming shortened V by 4 bases and J by 7 bases, and 22 bases separated the two germline ends. CDR3 nucleotide sequence: TGTGCCTGGACCGGGACATATGGGGATCAGAGCGGGGAGCTGTTTTTT. Its translation: CAWTGTYGDQSGELFF.

The chain joins TRBV27 to TRBJ2-5; 14 bases are a match to TRBD2. Germline-derived CDR1 and CDR2 are MNHEY and SMNVEV (reference sequence). The CDR3 has 15 residues. V trimming: 5 bases; J trimming: 5 bases; junction bases outside the gene matches: 4. The CDR3 region is CASSTGLAGDETQYF. The CDR3 region has the DNA TGTGCCAGCAGTACGGGACTAGCGGGAGACGAGACCCAGTACTTC.

The chain joins TRBV27 to TRBJ2-5, with a tentative D call TRBD2 (5 bases). The germline CDR1 and CDR2 sequences are MNHEY and SMNVEV (reference sequence). Trimming removed 7 bases from V and 3 bases from J, with 15 bases in between. This CDR3 contains 14 residues. CDR3 bases: TGTGCCAGCACCCCCCCTACTAGAAAAGAGACCCAGTACTTC. Amino acid sequence: CASTPPTRKETQYF.

A few counts support this clone. The V gene is TRBV29-1, the J gene TRBJ2-3; D unresolved. The germline V gene has CDR1 SQVTM and CDR2 ANQGSEA. This CDR3 has 11 amino acids. The V and J ends lost 6 bases and 6 bases respectively, with 10 bases between them. CDR3 in DNA: TGCAGCGTGGACCTAGGGGATACGCAGTATTTT. It translates to CSVDLGDTQYF.

The gene calls are TRBV4-3 and TRBJ1-1, with unresolved D. CDR1 and CDR2 from the germline V gene are LGHNA and YSLEER. The germline V and J ends were trimmed by 0 bases and 3 bases, with 5 bases remaining between them. This CDR3 contains 13 residues. The CDR3, as DNA: TGCGCCAGCAGCCAAGACTCATACACTGAAGCTTTCTTT. It yields the protein CASSQDSYTEAFF.

Relative to its sample, this clone is medium-sized. The rearrangement uses TRBV11-2 and TRBJ2-7; D unclear. This CDR3 is 14 amino acids long. The germline V gene has CDR1 SGHAT and CDR2 FQNNGV. V was shortened by 2 bases and J by 0 bases, with 8 bases between the two germline ends. DNA for the CDR3: TGTGCCAGCAGCTTAATCAAGAGCTCCTACGAGCAGTACTTC. Its translation is CASSLIKSSYEQYF. The variable domain in full, completed from reference TRBV11-2 and TRBJ2-7, reads EAGVAQSPRYKIIEKRQSVAFWCNPISGHATLYWYQQILGQGPKLLIQFQNNGVVDDSQLPKDRFSAERLKGVDSTLKIQPAKLEDSAVYLCASSLIKSSYEQYFGPGTRLTVT.

The chain is built from TRBV27 and TRBJ1-6; D gene unclear. Trimming removed 3 bases from V and 10 bases from J, with 7 bases in between. CDR1 is MNHEY, CDR2 SMNVEV, per germline (reference sequence). The CDR3 extends over 12 amino acids. The CDR3 bases are TGTGCCAGCAGTTTTGGGAACTCACCCCTCCACTTT. As protein: CASSFGNSPLHF.

The sample holds a few counts of this clone. This chain joins TRBV5-6 and TRBJ2-3; 11 positions agree with TRBD1. The CDR3 is 15 amino acids. V was pared by 5 bases and J by 5 bases, with 7 bases of the junction left unmatched. Germline values: CDR1 SGHDT, CDR2 YYEEEE. This CDR3 is CASSPGQGAVDTQYF. The CDR3 nucleotides are TGTGCCAGCAGTCCCGGACAGGGGGCTGTAGATACGCAGTATTTT.

The rearrangement uses TRBV9 and TRBJ2-3, with 8 bases fitting TRBD2. Germline CDR1 is SGDLS and CDR2 is YYNGEE. This CDR3 has 15 residues. After removal of 4 bases from V and 0 bases from J, the junction contained 4 bases not matched to a gene. For the CDR3, the DNA is TGTGCCAGCAGCTTTAGCGGGACTAGCACAGATACGCAGTATTTT. Residues: CASSFSGTSTDTQYF.

This chain connects TRBV13 to TRBJ2-1; 8 positions agree with TRBD2. V trimming: 5 bases; J trimming: 1 base; junction bases outside the gene matches: 7. The CDR3 spans 16 residues. CDR1 PRHDT and CDR2 FYEKMQ come from the germline V gene (reference sequence). CDR3 nucleotides: TGTGCCAGCAGCCACATAGCGGGAATATCCTACAATGAGCAGTTCTTC. Its translation is CASSHIAGISYNEQFF. The full variable domain, its missing parts supplied by reference TRBV13 and TRBJ2-1, is AAGVIQSPRHLIKEKRETATLKCYPIPRHDTVYWYQQGPGQDPQFLISFYEKMQSDKGSIPDRFSAQQFSDYHSELNMSSLELGDSALYFCASSHIAGISYNEQFFGPGTRLTVL.

By share, this clone counts as medium-sized. This rearrangement joins TRBV30 to TRBJ1-3; D is uncertain. The length of the CDR3 is 12 residues. Germline assignment: CDR1 GTSNPN and CDR2 SVGIG (reference sequence). V lost 4 bases and J lost 0, with 4 bases in between. Written as DNA, the CDR3 is TGTGCCTGGAAGCGCTCTGGAAACACCATATATTTT. It codes for CAWKRSGNTIYF.

This chain joins TRBV28 and TRBJ2-7; D uncertain. The CDR3 sequence is 12 residues long. CDR1 is MDHEN and CDR2 is SYDVKM in the germline V gene. V shed 3 bases and J shed 1 base, with 4 bases lying between them. The CDR3, as DNA: TGTGCCAGCAGTTTCGTTTCCTACGAGCAGTACTTC. Translation gives CASSFVSYEQYF.

The CDR3 sequence: CASSFRYTGELFF. DNA of the CDR3: TGTGCCAGCAGTTTCAGGTACACCGGGGAGCTGTTTTTT. The rearrangement joins TRBV28 to TRBJ2-2; no clear D. The CDR3 is 13 residues long. Trimming removed 3 bases from V and 3 bases from J, with 5 bases in between. Germline assignment: CDR1 MDHEN and CDR2 SYDVKM.

The count of this clone is one. This chain connects TRBV27 to TRBJ1-2; no clear D gene. CDR3 length equals 13 residues. Trimming pared 0 bases from V and 8 bases from J, leaving 10 bases between. Germline-derived CDR1 and CDR2 are MNHEY and SMNVEV (reference sequence). The CDR3 DNA reads as TGTGCCAGCAGTTTATCGCCGGGTCGGGGCTACACCTTC. Its translation is CASSLSPGRGYTF.

The V call is TRBV4-1, the J call TRBJ1-5; tentatively, D is TRBD1 (5 bases). Germline-derived CDR1 and CDR2 are MGHRA and YSYEKL. The germline V and J ends were trimmed by 3 bases and 1 base, with 13 bases remaining between them. The CDR3 is 16 residues long. Written as DNA, the CDR3 is TGCGCCAGCAGCCAGGGGGATAGAGGGAGCAATCAGCCCCAGCATTTT. Protein: CASSQGDRGSNQPQHF.